One and the same sample provided the 7 T cell receptor beta chains below, sequenced in a study of molecular identifiers for immune sequencing clone quantification. TCRdb itself ran the PCR reads through MiXCR, one entry per CDR3 protein. The profile shows 300,000 to 400,000 distinct CDR3 sequences, 24% of them singletons. What was sequenced was naive CD8+ T cells from blood, with Jurkat cell RNA spiked in. The subset denotes: FACS-sorted CD8+CD4-CCR7+CD45RA+ naive T cells. The receptors originated from a human donor in good health. Some libraries in this study had Jurkat cell RNA spiked in.

This clonotype appeared many times. This chain uses TRBV2 with TRBJ2-2, with TRBD2 matching 15 bases. Germline V gene data show CDR1 as SNHLY and CDR2 as FYNNEI. The CDR3 spans 16 residues. Trimming cost V 7 bases and J 6 bases; bases outside gene matches: 6. CDR3 region: CASTRGLAGGPGELFF. The DNA for the CDR3 is TGTGCCAGCACTCGGGGACTAGCGGGAGGTCCCGGGGAGCTGTTTTTT. Together with reference TRBV2 and TRBJ2-2, the CDR3 gives the full variable domain: EPEVTQTPSHQVTQMGQEVILRCVPISNHLYFYWYRQILGQKVEFLVSFYNNEISEKSEIFDDQFSVERPDGSNFTLKIRSTKLEDSAMYFCASTRGLAGGPGELFFGEGSRLTVL.

This clonotype occurred a few times. V and J are TRBV27 and TRBJ2-7, with 11 bases lining up with TRBD1. The germline gives CDR1 MNHEY, CDR2 SMNVEV (reference sequence). The CDR3 spans 14 residues. After removal of 6 bases from V and 4 bases from J, the junction contained 5 bases not matched to a gene. The CDR3, as DNA: TGTGCCAGCAGGTGGACAGGGGGCCCTTACGAGCAGTACTTC. Its translation is CASRWTGGPYEQYF.

This clonotype was recorded at least ten times. The chain carries TRBV6-6 and TRBJ1-5; TRBD1 agrees at 11 bases. CDR1 and CDR2 (germline): MNHNY, SVGAGI (reference sequence). The CDR3 is 14 amino acids. V dropped 4 bases and J dropped 8; count of bases not matched to a gene: 4. CDR3 bases: TGTGCCAGCAGTTTTGGGGACAGGGGGAAGCCCCAGCATTTT. The encoded protein is CASSFGDRGKPQHF.

In this sample, this clonotype turned up a few times. The gene calls are TRBV5-6 and TRBJ1-1; D gene unclear. The length of the CDR3 is 12 residues. V was shortened by 3 bases and J by 2 bases, with 5 bases between the two germline ends. Germline V gives CDR1 SGHDT, CDR2 YYEEEE. The CDR3 DNA reads TGTGCCAGCAGCTGGTCAAACACTGAAGCTTTCTTT. It is translated as CASSWSNTEAFF.

This clonotype was observed a few times. The chain links TRBV3-1 to TRBJ2-2, with 8 bases fitting TRBD1. This CDR3 comprises 19 residues. Trimming took 2 bases from V and 7 from J; bases not matched to a gene: 18. CDR1 is LGHDT, CDR2 YNNKEL, per germline (reference sequence). CDR3 coding DNA: TGTGCCAGCAGCCAACCCACGTATCAGGGGGCGGAATATGGCGGGGAGCTGTTTTTT. Its translation is CASSQPTYQGAEYGGELFF.

As for this clonotype: This may arise from a read error, as a much more abundant clone is one base away. The conserved phenylalanine or tryptophan normally closing the CDR3 is absent here, so this likely arose from a read error. The rearrangement links TRBV10-3 to TRBJ2-5; unclear D gene. Germline CDR1 is ENHRY and CDR2 is SYGVKD. Trimming took off 0 bases at V and 5 bases at J, with 4 bases between the two ends. The CDR3 covers 12 residues. The CDR3 DNA is TGTGCCATCAGTGAGTCGCTTGAGACCCAGTACTTG. Translated: CAISESLETQYL.

This clonotype was seen a handful of times. This chain joins TRBV19 and TRBJ2-7; perhaps TRBD2 as D (6 bases). The length of the CDR3 is 15 residues. V lost 6 bases to trimming and J lost 4 bases, with 19 bases between them. Germline V gene data show CDR1 as LNHDA and CDR2 as SQIVND (reference sequence). CDR3 DNA sequence: TGTGCCAGTAGGGCGGCCTGGGCGAGCGGGTACGAGCAGTACTTC. Protein sequence: CASRAAWASGYEQYF.